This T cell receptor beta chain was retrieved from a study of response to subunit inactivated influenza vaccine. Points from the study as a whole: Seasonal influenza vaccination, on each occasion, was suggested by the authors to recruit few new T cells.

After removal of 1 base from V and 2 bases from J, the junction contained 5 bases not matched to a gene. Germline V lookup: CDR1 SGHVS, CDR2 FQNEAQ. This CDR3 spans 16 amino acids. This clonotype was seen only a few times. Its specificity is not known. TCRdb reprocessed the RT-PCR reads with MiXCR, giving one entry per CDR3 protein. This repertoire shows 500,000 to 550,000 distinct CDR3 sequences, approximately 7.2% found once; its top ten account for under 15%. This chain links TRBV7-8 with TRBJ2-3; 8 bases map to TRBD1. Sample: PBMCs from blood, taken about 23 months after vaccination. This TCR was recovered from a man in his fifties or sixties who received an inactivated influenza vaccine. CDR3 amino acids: CASSLGAGGNTDTQYF. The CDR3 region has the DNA TGTGCCAGCAGCTTAGGGGCAGGGGGCAACACAGATACGCAGTATTTT.